These 28 T cell receptor beta chains were all obtained from the same sample, sequenced in a study of radiation and T cells in renal cell carcinoma. The repertoire was sequenced with immunoSEQ multiplex PCR; TCRdb's copy has only in-frame clones and lacks some. The table includes about 150,000 clones, over 80% detected once. Specified time point: blood 2 weeks post-SBRT. Treatment described: 15 Gy SBRT to primary tumor, nephrectomy 4 weeks later. This sample comprised blood, obtained from a patient whose treatment included radiotherapy and nephrectomy. The receptors originated from a woman in her 50s with renal cell carcinoma.

This clone was recorded only once. V and J are TRBV2 and TRBJ1-3; D is unresolved. The germline CDR1 and CDR2 sequences are SNHLY and FYNNEI. Trimming removed 9 bases at V and 1 base at J, with 13 bases between. This CDR3 region has 14 residues. In DNA, the CDR3 is TGTGCCAGGGAACGCTGGGGATCTGGAAACACCATATATTTT. Its translation: CARERWGSGNTIYF.

This clone was detected only a few times. The chain couples TRBV5-1 to TRBJ1-1; 8 nucleotides align to TRBD1. The V gene's germline CDR1 is SGHRS and CDR2 YFSETQ. This CDR3 is built from 15 residues. V was pared by 4 bases and J by 4 bases, with 9 bases of the junction left unmatched. CDR3 loop: CASSLQTGGITEAFF. In DNA form, the CDR3 reads TGCGCCAGCAGCCTCCAAACAGGGGGGATCACTGAAGCTTTCTTT.

This clone appeared a few times. The genes are TRBV19 and TRBJ1-5, with 8 bases aligning to TRBD1. V shed 5 bases and J 9 bases; nucleotides not matched to a gene: 6. Per the germline V gene, CDR1 is LNHDA and CDR2 is SQIVND (reference sequence). CDR3 length: 13 residues. CDR3 in DNA: TGTGCCAGTAGTCGACAGGGGCCGATGCCCCAGCATTTT. It specifies CASSRQGPMPQHF.

The chain recombines TRBV4-3 with TRBJ1-2; TRBD1 agrees at 7 bases. CDR3 length: 13 amino acids. The junction had 2 bases not matched to a gene; V was cut back by 3 bases and J by 4 bases. Germline CDR1 and CDR2: LGHNA and YSLEER. Written as DNA, the CDR3 is TGCGCCAGCAGCCAGAACAGGGGCTATGGCTACACCTTC. Its translation is CASSQNRGYGYTF.

A few counts support this clone. This chain connects TRBV7-2 to TRBJ1-5; D gene unclear. Trimming cost V 0 bases and J 3 bases, with 9 bases left between them. Per germline, CDR1 SGHTA and CDR2 FQGNSA. This CDR3 is 15 amino acids long. CDR3 in DNA: TGTGCCAGCAGCTTAGCGGGAGGGCCCAATCAGCCCCAGCATTTT. It translates to CASSLAGGPNQPQHF.

This clone was observed once. The chain recombines TRBV27 with TRBJ1-3, with D possibly matching TRBD1 (5 bases). The CDR3 extends over 14 amino acids. V was pared by 3 bases and J by 2 bases, with 8 bases between. Per germline, CDR1 MNHEY and CDR2 SMNVEV (reference sequence). As DNA, the CDR3 is TGTGCCAGCAGTTTGGGGGAAACTGGAAACACCATATATTTT. This sequence encodes CASSLGETGNTIYF.

The chain couples TRBV7-8 to TRBJ2-5, with 8 nucleotides matching TRBD2. Per germline, CDR1 SGHVS and CDR2 FQNEAQ. V dropped 5 bases and J dropped 5; count of bases not matched to a gene: 10. The CDR3 loop spans 15 amino acids. Here the CDR3 reads CASSPIGGVEETQYF. The CDR3, as DNA: TGTGCCAGCAGCCCGATCGGGGGGGTGGAGGAGACCCAGTACTTC.

This chain uses TRBV5-5 with TRBJ2-7, with TRBD1 matching 7 bases. CDR3 length: 15 amino acids. In germline, CDR1 is SGHKS, CDR2 YYEKEE (reference sequence). V shed 4 bases and J 4 bases; nucleotides not matched to a gene: 11. The CDR3 DNA reads TGTGCCAGCAGCGTACAGGGGTCTGCCCGATACGAGCAGTACTTC. Translating gives CASSVQGSARYEQYF.

The chain joins TRBV13 to TRBJ1-1; D possibly corresponds to TRBD1 (5 bases). Germline values: CDR1 PRHDT, CDR2 FYEKMQ (reference sequence). V gave up 2 bases and J gave up 2 bases, with 9 bases separating them. CDR3 length equals 14 residues. The CDR3 sequence: CASSLYTGNTEAFF. The DNA for the CDR3 is TGTGCCAGCAGCTTATATACAGGCAACACTGAAGCTTTCTTT.

This chain uses TRBV19 with TRBJ2-3; TRBD2 matches 11 bases. The germline V gene has CDR1 LNHDA and CDR2 SQIVND (reference sequence). This CDR3 comprises 15 residues. The V gene end was trimmed by 7 bases and the J gene end by 3 bases; junction bases not matched to a gene: 6. In DNA, the CDR3 is TGTGCCAGTACCAAACTAGCGGGAGCTACAGATACGCAGTATTTT. This translates into CASTKLAGATDTQYF.

V and J are TRBV29-1 and TRBJ2-7; D remains unclear. With 2 bases removed from V and 1 base from J, the gap between germline ends came to 3 bases. This CDR3 is 11 amino acids long. Germline lookup yields CDR1 SQVTM and CDR2 ANQGSEA. DNA of the CDR3: TGCAGCGTTGAAAAGTCCTACGAGCAGTACTTC. Its protein product is CSVEKSYEQYF.

CDR3 coding DNA: TGTGCCAGCAGCCAGCAGCGAACAGGGGGTTTAGCCAACGTCCTGACTTTC. Translating it yields CASSQQRTGGLANVLTF. V and J are TRBV4-2 and TRBJ2-6; 8 nucleotides align to TRBD1. CDR3 length: 17 residues. After removal of 3 bases from V and 7 bases from J, the junction contained 11 bases not matched to a gene. Germline CDR1 reads LGHNA; CDR2 reads YNFKEQ.

The gene calls are TRBV18 and TRBJ2-5; 10 bases line up with TRBD2. The CDR3 contains 15 residues. Germline loops: CDR1 KGHSH, CDR2 LQKENI. The trim removed 5 bases at V and 5 bases at J, leaving 8 bases unmatched. The CDR3 bases are TGTGCCAGCTCAGACACTCTAGCGGGGGATGAGACCCAGTACTTC. Translation: CASSDTLAGDETQYF.

The J gene is TRBJ2-2, the V gene TRBV5-1; D not resolved. The length of the CDR3 is 14 residues. Germline CDR1 and CDR2: SGHRS and YFSETQ. The V gene lost 5 bases and the J gene lost 1 base, with 9 bases spanning the gap. CDR3 nucleotides: TGCGCCAGCAGAAGGCTAGGGAACACCGGGGAGCTGTTTTTT. Protein product: CASRRLGNTGELFF. The full variable domain, in which reference TRBV5-1 and TRBJ2-2 provide the parts outside the CDR3, is KAGVTQTPRYLIKTRGQQVTLSCSPISGHRSVSWYQQTPGQGLQFLFEYFSETQRNKGNFPGRFSGRQFSNSRSEMNVSTLELGDSALYLCASRRLGNTGELFFGEGSRLTVL.

V gene TRBV5-6 combines with J gene TRBJ1-3; 8 bases map to TRBD1. This CDR3 is built from 16 residues. The trim removed 0 bases at V and 2 bases at J, leaving 4 bases unmatched. Per germline, CDR1 SGHDT and CDR2 YYEEEE. The CDR3 is CASSLGGQGPGNTIYF. The CDR3 DNA reads as TGTGCCAGCAGCTTGGGAGGACAGGGACCTGGAAACACCATATATTTT.

The CDR3 nucleotides are TGTGCCAGCAGCTCGGTGGACAGCGCTTACACAGATACGCAGTATTTT. Translated, it gives CASSSVDSAYTDTQYF. The gene calls are TRBV5-5 and TRBJ2-3, with D possibly matching TRBD1 (6 bases). The CDR3 runs to 16 residues. V lost 3 bases and J 2 bases, leaving 16 bases between the germline ends. Germline lookup yields CDR1 SGHKS and CDR2 YYEKEE (reference sequence).

This rearrangement joins TRBV9 to TRBJ1-2; D is ambiguous. This CDR3 comprises 12 residues. Trimming pared 0 bases from V and 8 bases from J, leaving 8 bases between. CDR1 is SGDLS, CDR2 YYNGEE, per germline. Here the CDR3 DNA reads TGTGCCAGCAGCGTAGACAGTGAAGGCTACACCTTC. This encodes CASSVDSEGYTF.

Only one count was recorded for this clone. This chain connects TRBV12-5 to TRBJ1-6, with D perhaps matching TRBD1 (6 bases). Looked up from germline, CDR1 is LGHNT and CDR2 is FRNRAP. The CDR3 has 14 amino acids. The chain's CDR3 is CKGGRSTYNSPLHF. The CDR3 DNA is TGTAAAGGGGGGCGAAGTACCTATAATTCACCCCTCCACTTT. Drawing the rest from reference TRBV12-5 and TRBJ1-6, the complete variable domain is DARVTQTPRHKVTEMGQEVTMRCQPILGHNTVFWYRQTMMQGLELLAYFRNRAPLDDSGMPKDRFSAEMPDATLATLKIQPSEPRDSAVYFCKGGRSTYNSPLHFGNGTRLTVT.

DNA of the CDR3: TGTGCCAGCAGAAGAGGGGGCGCGGACACTGAAGCTTTCTTT. As protein: CASRRGGADTEAFF. The gene calls are TRBV7-8 and TRBJ1-1; TRBD1 agrees at 7 bases. The CDR3 is 14 amino acids. Looked up from germline, CDR1 is SGHVS and CDR2 is FQNEAQ. V shed 6 bases and J 3 bases; nucleotides not matched to a gene: 7.

The chain links TRBV2 to TRBJ1-2, with D unclear. There are 13 residues in the CDR3. Germline assignment: CDR1 SNHLY and CDR2 FYNNEI. V lost 1 base, J lost 3 bases, and 6 bases lay in between. The CDR3 loop is CASSEGRDYGYTF. The CDR3 nucleotides read TGTGCCAGCAGTGAAGGGCGGGACTATGGCTACACCTTC.

This chain joins TRBV12-5 and TRBJ2-1; D uncertain. This CDR3 region has 14 residues. Trimming took 0 bases from V and 6 from J, leaving 9 bases between them. Germline V gives CDR1 LGHNT, CDR2 FRNRAP. The CDR3 DNA sequence: TGTGCTAGTGGTTTGGTATCGACCGTCAATGAGCAGTTCTTC. Translating gives CASGLVSTVNEQFF. Full variable domain (outside the CDR3, taken from reference TRBV12-5 and TRBJ2-1): DARVTQTPRHKVTEMGQEVTMRCQPILGHNTVFWYRQTMMQGLELLAYFRNRAPLDDSGMPKDRFSAEMPDATLATLKIQPSEPRDSAVYFCASGLVSTVNEQFFGPGTRLTVL.

The gene calls are TRBV6-1 and TRBJ2-5; TRBD2 is a possible D gene (6 bases). The CDR3 has 15 amino acids. Germline lookup yields CDR1 MNHNS and CDR2 SASEGT. V was clipped by 8 bases and J by 5 bases, with 21 bases between them. As DNA, the CDR3 is TGTGCCAGCGAACTCACCCGGGCGGGGTTGGAGACCCAGTACTTC. Translated, it gives CASELTRAGLETQYF.

The table lists this clone with a few counts. CDR3 sequence reads: CASSVLGLGETQYF. The CDR3, as DNA: TGTGCCAGCAGCGTTCTGGGACTAGGGGAGACCCAGTACTTC. This sequence joins TRBV9 and TRBJ2-5; 8 bases align to TRBD2. This CDR3 is built from 14 residues. The J segment lost 5 bases and the V segment lost 2 bases, leaving 5 bases of the junction unmatched. Germline lookup yields CDR1 SGDLS and CDR2 YYNGEE.

The chain carries TRBV5-1 and TRBJ2-3, with TRBD2 matching over 8 bases. CDR1 and CDR2 (germline): SGHRS, YFSETQ. Trimming cost V 0 bases and J 4 bases; bases outside gene matches: 7. This CDR3 has 16 amino acids. The CDR3 spells CASSLDRGGPSDTQYF. The CDR3 DNA is TGCGCCAGCAGCTTGGATCGGGGGGGGCCGTCAGATACGCAGTATTTT.

The chain recombines TRBV14 with TRBJ2-1; 8 positions match TRBD2. This CDR3 region has 14 residues. The J segment lost 0 bases and the V segment lost 7 bases, leaving 2 bases of the junction unmatched. Germline V gene sequence: CDR1 SGHDN, CDR2 FVKESK. CDR3 nucleotide sequence: TGTGCCAGCAAACGGGGGGGCTCCTACAATGAGCAGTTCTTC. It specifies CASKRGGSYNEQFF.

The rearrangement joins TRBV19 to TRBJ2-3, with 7 bases aligning to TRBD1. J gave up 1 base and V 6 bases, and 10 bases lay outside the gene matches. In germline, CDR1 is LNHDA, CDR2 SQIVND (reference sequence). The CDR3 contains 16 residues. The CDR3 spells CASRTTGTEGTDTQYF. CDR3 nucleotides: TGTGCCAGTAGAACCACCGGGACAGAGGGCACAGATACGCAGTATTTT.

The gene calls are TRBV4-1 and TRBJ2-7; weak D call: TRBD2 (7 bases). Germline values: CDR1 MGHRA, CDR2 YSYEKL. V gave up 4 bases and J gave up 2 bases, with 15 bases separating them. This CDR3 is built from 15 residues. The CDR3 DNA is TGCGCCAGCAGCCTCGGGGGGCACAGTCCCTACGAGCAGTACTTC. Encoded protein: CASSLGGHSPYEQYF.

V and J are TRBV6-1 and TRBJ2-1; no definite D call. The CDR3 has 14 residues. The V gene lost 9 bases and the J gene lost 0 bases, with 12 bases spanning the gap. CDR1 is MNHNS, CDR2 SASEGT, per germline. The CDR3 loop reads CASQLSSSYNEQFF. The CDR3 bases are TGTGCCAGTCAACTTAGCAGCTCCTACAATGAGCAGTTCTTC.